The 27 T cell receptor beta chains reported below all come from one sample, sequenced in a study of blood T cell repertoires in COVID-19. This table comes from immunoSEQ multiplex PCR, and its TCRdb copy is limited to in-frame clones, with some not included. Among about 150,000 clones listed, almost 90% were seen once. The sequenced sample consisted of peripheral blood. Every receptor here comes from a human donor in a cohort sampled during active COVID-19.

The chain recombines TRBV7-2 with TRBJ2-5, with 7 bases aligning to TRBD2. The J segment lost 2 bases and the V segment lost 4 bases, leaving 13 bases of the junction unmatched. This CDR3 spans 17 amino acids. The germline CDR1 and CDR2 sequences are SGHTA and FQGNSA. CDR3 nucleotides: TGTGCCAGCAGCTCAACGGGGAGCGGACTAGGGCAAGAGACCCAGTACTTC. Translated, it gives CASSSTGSGLGQETQYF.

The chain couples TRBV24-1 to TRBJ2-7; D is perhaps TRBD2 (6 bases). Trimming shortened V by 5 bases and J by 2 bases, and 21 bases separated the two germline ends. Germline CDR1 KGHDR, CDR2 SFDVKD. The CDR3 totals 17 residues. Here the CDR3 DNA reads TGTGCCACCAGTGGGCCCGGGCCGCGGGACGGACCCTACGAGCAGTACTTC. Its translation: CATSGPGPRDGPYEQYF.

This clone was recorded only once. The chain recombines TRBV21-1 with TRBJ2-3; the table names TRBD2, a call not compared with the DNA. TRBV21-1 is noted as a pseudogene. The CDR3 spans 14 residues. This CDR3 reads CASSKSSSTDTQYF. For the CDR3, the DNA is TGTGCCAGCAGCAAGAGTAGCAGCACAGATACGCAGTATTTT.

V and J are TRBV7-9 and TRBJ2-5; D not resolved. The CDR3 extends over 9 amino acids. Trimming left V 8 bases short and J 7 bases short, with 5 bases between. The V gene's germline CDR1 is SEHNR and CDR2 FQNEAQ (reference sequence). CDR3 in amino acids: CASGGTQYF. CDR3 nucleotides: TGTGCCAGCGGCGGGACCCAGTACTTC. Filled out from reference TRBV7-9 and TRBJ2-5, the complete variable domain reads DTGVSQNPRHKITKRGQNVTFRCDPISEHNRLYWYRQTLGQGPEFLTYFQNEAQLEKSRLLSDRFSAERPKGSFSTLEIQRTEQGDSAMYLCASGGTQYFGPGTRLLVL.

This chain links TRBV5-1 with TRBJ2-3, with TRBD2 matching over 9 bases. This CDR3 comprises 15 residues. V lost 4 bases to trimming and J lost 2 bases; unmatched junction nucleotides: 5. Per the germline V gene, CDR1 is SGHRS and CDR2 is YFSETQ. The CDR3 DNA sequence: TGCGCCAGCAGCGGGGGGACTAGCCACACAGATACGCAGTATTTT. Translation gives CASSGGTSHTDTQYF.

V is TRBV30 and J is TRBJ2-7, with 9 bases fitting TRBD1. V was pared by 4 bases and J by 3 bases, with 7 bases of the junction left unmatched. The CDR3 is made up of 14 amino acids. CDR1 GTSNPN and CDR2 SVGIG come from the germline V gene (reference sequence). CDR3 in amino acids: CAWTADRGNYEQYF. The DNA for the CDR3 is TGTGCCTGGACCGCAGACAGGGGGAACTACGAGCAGTACTTC. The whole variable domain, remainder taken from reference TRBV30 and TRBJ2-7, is SQTIHQWPATLVQPVGSPLSLECTVEGTSNPNLYWYRQAAGRGLQLLFYSVGIGQISSEVPQNLSASRPQDRQFILSSKKLLLSDSGFYLCAWTADRGNYEQYFGPGTRLTVT.

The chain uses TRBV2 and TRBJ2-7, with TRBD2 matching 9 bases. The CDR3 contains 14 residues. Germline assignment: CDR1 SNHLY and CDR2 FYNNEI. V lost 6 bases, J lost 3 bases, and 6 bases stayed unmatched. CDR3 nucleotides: TGTGCCAGCAGGCAGACTAGCGGAAGCTACGAGCAGTACTTC. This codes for CASRQTSGSYEQYF.

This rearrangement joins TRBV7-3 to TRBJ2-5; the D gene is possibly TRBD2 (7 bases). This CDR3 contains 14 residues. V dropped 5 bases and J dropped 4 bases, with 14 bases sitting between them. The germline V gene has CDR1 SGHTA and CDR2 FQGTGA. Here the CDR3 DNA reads TGTGCCAGCAGCCTAGGGGGGGCTTCAGAGACCCAGTACTTC. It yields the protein CASSLGGASETQYF.

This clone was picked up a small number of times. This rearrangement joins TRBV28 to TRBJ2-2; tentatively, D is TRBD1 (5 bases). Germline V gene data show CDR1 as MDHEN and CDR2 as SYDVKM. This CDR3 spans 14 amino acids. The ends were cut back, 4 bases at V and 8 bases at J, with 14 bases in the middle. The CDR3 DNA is TGTGCCAGCAGTTACAGGCCCACCTCGGGGGAGCTGTTTTTT. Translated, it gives CASSYRPTSGELFF.

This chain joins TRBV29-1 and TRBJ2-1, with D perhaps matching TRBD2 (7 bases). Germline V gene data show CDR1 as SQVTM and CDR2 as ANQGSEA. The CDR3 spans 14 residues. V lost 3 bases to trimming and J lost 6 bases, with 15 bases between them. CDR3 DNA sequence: TGCAGCGTTGAGGGCGGGGGCCGCCGCAATGAGCAGTTCTTC. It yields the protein CSVEGGGRRNEQFF.

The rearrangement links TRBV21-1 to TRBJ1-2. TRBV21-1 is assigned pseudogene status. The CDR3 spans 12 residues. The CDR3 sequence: CASSKASSGYTF. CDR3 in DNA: TGTGCCAGCAGCAAAGCCTCAAGCGGCTACACCTTC.

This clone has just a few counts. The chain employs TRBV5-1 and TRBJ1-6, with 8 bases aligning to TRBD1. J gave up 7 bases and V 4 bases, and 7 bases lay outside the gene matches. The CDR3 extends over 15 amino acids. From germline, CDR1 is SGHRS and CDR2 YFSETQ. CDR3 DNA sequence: TGCGCCAGCAGCACTGTCGGGACAGGCAATTCACCCCTCCACTTT. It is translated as CASSTVGTGNSPLHF.

This chain's CDR3 is CASSNKQINQPQHF. The CDR3 DNA reads TGTGCCAGCAGCAATAAGCAAATCAATCAGCCCCAGCATTTT. V gene TRBV7-2 combines with J gene TRBJ1-5; D is ambiguous. Germline V CDR1 and CDR2: SGHTA, FQGNSA. The length of the CDR3 is 14 residues. V lost 5 bases to trimming and J lost 3 bases, with 11 bases between them.

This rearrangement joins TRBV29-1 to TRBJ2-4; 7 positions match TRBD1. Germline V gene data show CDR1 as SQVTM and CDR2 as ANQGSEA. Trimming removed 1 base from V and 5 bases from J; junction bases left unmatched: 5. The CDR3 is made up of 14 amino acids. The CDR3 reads CSVEGGQGENIQYF. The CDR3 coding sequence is TGCAGCGTTGAAGGAGGGCAGGGGGAAAACATTCAGTACTTC.

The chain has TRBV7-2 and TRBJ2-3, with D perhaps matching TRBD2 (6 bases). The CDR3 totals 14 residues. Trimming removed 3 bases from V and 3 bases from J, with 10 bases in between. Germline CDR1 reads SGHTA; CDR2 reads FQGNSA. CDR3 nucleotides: TGTGCCAGCAGCTTTGGGCTAGCGACAGATACGCAGTATTTT. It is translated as CASSFGLATDTQYF.

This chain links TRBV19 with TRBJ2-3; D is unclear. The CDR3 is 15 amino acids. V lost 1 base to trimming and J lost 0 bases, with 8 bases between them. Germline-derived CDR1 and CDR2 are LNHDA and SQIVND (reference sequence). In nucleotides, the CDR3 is TGTGCCAGTAGTATAGTGGCACTAAGCACAGATACGCAGTATTTT. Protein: CASSIVALSTDTQYF.

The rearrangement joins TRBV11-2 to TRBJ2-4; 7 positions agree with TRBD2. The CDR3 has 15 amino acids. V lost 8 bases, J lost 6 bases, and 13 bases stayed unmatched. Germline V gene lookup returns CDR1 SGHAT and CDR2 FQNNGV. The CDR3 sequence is CASRSGEGRGNIQYF. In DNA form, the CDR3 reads TGTGCCAGCCGTAGTGGGGAGGGTCGTGGAAACATTCAGTACTTC.

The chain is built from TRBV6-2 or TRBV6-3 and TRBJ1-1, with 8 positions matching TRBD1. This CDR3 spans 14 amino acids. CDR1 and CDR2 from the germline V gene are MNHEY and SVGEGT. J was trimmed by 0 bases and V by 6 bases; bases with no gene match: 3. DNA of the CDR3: TGTGCCAGCAGCCAGACAGGGGTGAACACTGAAGCTTTCTTT. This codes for CASSQTGVNTEAFF.

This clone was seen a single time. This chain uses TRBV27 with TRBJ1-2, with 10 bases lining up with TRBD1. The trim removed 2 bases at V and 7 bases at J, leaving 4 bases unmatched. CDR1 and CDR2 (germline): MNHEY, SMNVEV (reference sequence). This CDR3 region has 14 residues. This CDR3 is CASSLLGQGGGYTF. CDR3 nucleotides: TGTGCCAGCAGTTTACTCGGACAGGGGGGTGGCTACACCTTC.

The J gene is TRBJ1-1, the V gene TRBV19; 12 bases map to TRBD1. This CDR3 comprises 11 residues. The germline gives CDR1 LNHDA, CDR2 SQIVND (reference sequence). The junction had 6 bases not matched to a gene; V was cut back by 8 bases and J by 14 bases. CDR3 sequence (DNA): TGTGCCAGTGGGACAGGGGGCTTGATGTTCTTT. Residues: CASGTGGLMFF.

DNA of the CDR3: TGTGCCAGCAGTTTCCCCTCGGGGGGCGCTCTGAACACCGGGGAGCTGTTTTTT. It specifies CASSFPSGGALNTGELFF. The chain has TRBV28 and TRBJ2-2; perhaps TRBD2 as D (7 bases). V gave up 3 bases and J gave up 1 base, with 18 bases separating them. CDR1 is MDHEN, CDR2 SYDVKM, per germline. The CDR3 is made up of 18 amino acids.

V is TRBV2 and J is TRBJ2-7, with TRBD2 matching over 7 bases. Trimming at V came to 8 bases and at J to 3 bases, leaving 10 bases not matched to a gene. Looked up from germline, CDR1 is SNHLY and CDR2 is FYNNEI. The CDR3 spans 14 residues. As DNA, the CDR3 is TGTGCCAGCGCCCTCGCGGGGGTGAACTACGAGCAGTACTTC. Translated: CASALAGVNYEQYF.

The chain's CDR3 is CASRRQGENQPQHF. Written as DNA, the CDR3 is TGTGCCAGCAGGAGACAGGGAGAGAATCAGCCCCAGCATTTT. The chain has TRBV6-5 and TRBJ1-5; 7 positions agree with TRBD1. The germline V gene encodes CDR1 MNHEY and CDR2 SVGAGI. After removal of 6 bases from V and 4 bases from J, the junction contained 6 bases not matched to a gene. The length of the CDR3 is 14 residues.

The CDR3 DNA follows: TGTGCCAGCAGCTTAGGGGAGATGAACACTGAAGCTTTCTTT. This codes for CASSLGEMNTEAFF. The V and J genes are TRBV7-9 and TRBJ1-1, with D uncertain. The CDR3 totals 14 residues. V was cut by 1 base and J by 0 bases, with 6 bases left in between. Germline assignment: CDR1 SEHNR and CDR2 FQNEAQ (reference sequence).

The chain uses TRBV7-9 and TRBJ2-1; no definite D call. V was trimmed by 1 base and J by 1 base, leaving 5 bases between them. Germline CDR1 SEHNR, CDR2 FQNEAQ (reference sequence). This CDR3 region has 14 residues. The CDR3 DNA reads TGTGCCAGCAGCTTAGACGGGTCCTACAATGAGCAGTTCTTC. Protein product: CASSLDGSYNEQFF.

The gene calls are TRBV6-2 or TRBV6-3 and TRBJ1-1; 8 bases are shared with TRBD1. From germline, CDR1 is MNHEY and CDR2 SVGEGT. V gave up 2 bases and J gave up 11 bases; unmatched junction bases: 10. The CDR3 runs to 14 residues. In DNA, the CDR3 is TGTGCCAGCAGTTACGCCATGACAGGGGTTGAGGCTTTCTTT. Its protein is CASSYAMTGVEAFF.

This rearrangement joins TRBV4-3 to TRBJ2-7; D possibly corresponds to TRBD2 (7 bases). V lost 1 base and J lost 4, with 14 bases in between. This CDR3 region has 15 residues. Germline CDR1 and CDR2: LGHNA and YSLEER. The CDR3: CASSQVVRGGYEQYF. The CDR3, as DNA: TGCGCCAGCAGCCAAGTCGTCAGGGGAGGGTACGAGCAGTACTTC.